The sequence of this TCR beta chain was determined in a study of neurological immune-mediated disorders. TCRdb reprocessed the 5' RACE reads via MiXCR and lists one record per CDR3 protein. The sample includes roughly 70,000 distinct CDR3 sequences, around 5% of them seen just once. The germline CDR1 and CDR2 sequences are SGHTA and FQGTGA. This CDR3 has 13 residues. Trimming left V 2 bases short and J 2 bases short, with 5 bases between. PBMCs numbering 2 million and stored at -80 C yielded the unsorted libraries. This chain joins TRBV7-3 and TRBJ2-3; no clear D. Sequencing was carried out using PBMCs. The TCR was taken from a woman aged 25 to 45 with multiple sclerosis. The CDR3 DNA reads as TGTGCCAGCAGCTTAGTACTCACAGATACGCAGTATTTT. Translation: CASSLVLTDTQYF.